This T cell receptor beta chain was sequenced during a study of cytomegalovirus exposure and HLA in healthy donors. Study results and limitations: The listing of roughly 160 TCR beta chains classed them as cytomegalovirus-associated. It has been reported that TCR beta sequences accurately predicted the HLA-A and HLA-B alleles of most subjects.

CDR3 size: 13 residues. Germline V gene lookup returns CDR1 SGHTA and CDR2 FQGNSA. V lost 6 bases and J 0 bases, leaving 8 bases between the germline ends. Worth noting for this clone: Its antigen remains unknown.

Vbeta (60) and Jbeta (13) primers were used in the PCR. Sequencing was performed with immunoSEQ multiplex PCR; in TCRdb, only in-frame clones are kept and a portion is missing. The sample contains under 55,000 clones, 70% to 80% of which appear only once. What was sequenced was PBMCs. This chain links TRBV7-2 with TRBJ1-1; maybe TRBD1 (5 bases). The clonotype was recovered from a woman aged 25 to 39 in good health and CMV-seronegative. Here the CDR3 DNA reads TGTGCCAGCAGGCGACAGATGAACACTGAAGCTTTCTTT. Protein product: CASRRQMNTEAFF.